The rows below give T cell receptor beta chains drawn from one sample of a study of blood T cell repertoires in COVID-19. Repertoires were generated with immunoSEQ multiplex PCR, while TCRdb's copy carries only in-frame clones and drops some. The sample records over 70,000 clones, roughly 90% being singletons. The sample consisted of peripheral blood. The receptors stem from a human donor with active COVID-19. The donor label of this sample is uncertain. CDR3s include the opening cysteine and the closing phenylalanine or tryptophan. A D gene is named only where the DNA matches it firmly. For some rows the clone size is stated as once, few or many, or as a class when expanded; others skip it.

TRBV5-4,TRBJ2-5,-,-,CASSLDSQETQYF,TGTGCCAGCAGCCTGGACAGCCAAGAGACCCAGTACTTC
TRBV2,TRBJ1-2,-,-,CASKEEQGPYGYTF,TGTGCCAGCAAGGAAGAGCAGGGGCCCTATGGCTACACCTTC
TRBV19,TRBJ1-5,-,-,CASSPGQSSNQPQHF,TGTGCCAGCTCTCCGGGACAAAGTAGCAATCAGCCCCAGCATTTT
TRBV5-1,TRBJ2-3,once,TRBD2,CASSLGVLAGPTDTQYF,TGCGCCAGCAGCTTGGGTGTACTAGCGGGCCCCACAGATACGCAGTATTTT
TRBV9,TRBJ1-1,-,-,CASSLTSELGEAFF,TGTGCCAGCAGCTTGACCTCAGAACTAGGTGAAGCTTTCTTT
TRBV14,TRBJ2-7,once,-,CASSQDLRGFPYEQYF,TGTGCCAGCAGCCAAGATCTCCGGGGGTTCCCCTACGAGCAGTACTTC
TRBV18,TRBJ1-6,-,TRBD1,CASLRTGGANSPLHF,TGTGCCAGCTTAAGGACAGGGGGTGCTAATTCACCCCTCCACTTT
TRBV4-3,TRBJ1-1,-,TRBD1,CASSQMVGGPNTEAFF,TGCGCCAGCAGCCAAATGGTAGGGGGCCCGAACACTGAAGCTTTCTTT
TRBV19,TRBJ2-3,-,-,CASSIRMTDRTDTQYF,TGTGCCAGTAGTATTAGGATGACAGACCGCACAGATACGCAGTATTTT
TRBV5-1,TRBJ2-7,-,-,CASRGSSYEQYF,TGCGCCAGCAGGGGCAGCTCCTACGAGCAGTACTTC
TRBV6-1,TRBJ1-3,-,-,CASSETLEGSGNTIYF,TGTGCCAGCAGTGAGACCCTAGAGGGCTCTGGAAACACCATATATTTT
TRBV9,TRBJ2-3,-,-,CASSAEQDTDTQYF,TGTGCCAGCAGCGCTGAACAGGACACAGATACGCAGTATTTT